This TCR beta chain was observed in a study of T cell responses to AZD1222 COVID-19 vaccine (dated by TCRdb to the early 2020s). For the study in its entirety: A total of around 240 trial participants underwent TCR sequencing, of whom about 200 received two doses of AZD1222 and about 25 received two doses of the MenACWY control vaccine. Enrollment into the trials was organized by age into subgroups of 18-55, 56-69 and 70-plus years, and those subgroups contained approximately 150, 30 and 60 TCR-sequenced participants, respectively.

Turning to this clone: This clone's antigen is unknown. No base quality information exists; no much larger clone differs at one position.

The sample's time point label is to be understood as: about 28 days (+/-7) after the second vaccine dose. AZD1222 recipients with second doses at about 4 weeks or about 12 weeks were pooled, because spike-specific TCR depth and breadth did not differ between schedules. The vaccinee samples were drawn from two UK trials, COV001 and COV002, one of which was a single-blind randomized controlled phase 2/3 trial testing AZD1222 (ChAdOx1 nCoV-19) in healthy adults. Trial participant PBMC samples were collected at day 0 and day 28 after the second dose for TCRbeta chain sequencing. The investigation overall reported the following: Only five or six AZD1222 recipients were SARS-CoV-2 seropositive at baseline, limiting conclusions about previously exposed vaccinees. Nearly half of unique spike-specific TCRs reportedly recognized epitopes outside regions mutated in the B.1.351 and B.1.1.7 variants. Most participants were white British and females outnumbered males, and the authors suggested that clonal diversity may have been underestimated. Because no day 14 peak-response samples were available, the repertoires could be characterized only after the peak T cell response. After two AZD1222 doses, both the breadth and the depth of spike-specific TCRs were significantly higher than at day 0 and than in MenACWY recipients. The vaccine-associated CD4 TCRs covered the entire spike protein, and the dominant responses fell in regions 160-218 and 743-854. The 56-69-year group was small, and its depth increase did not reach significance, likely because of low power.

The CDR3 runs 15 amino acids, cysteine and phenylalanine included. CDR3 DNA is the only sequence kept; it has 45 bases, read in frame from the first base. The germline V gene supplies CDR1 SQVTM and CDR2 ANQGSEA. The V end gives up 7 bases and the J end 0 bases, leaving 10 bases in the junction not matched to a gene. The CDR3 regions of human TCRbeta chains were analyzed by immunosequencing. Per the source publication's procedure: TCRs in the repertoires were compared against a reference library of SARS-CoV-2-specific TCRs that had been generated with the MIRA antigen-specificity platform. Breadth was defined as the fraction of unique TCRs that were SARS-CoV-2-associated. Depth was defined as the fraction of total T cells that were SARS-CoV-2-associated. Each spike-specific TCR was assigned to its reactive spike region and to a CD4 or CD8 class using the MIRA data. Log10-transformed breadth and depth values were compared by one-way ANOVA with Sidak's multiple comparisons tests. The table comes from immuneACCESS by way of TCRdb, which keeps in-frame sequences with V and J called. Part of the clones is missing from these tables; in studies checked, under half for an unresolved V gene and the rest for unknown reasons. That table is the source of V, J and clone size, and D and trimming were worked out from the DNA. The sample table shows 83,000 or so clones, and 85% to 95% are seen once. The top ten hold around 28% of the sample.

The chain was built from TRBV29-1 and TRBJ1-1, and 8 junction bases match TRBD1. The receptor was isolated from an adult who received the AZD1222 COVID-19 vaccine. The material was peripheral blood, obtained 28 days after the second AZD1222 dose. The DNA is TGCAGCGGGGGTGGTGGACAGGGAATGAACACTGAAGCTTTCTTT. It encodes CSGGGGQGMNTEAFF.